These T cell receptor beta chains were read from a single sample in a study of CD8+ T cells in alopecia areata. The repertoire was sequenced with immunoSEQ multiplex PCR; TCRdb's copy has only in-frame clones and lacks some. In the table there are more than 200,000 clones, over 40% of which are singletons. This material consisted of CD4+ T cells sorted from blood, taken at roughly week 36, from a patient treated with tofacitinib. The receptors were gathered from a human donor with alopecia areata. CDR3s include the opening cysteine and the closing phenylalanine or tryptophan. The order of the fields is J gene, V gene, clone size, D gene, CDR3 DNA, CDR3 protein. D genes are given only for firm matches. Clone size is stated in some rows and not others, as once, few, many or a class when expanded.

>TRBJ2-3|TRBV6-4|medium-sized|NA
TGTGCCAGCAGTGGGGGGCCCACAGATACGCAGTATTTT
CASSGGPTDTQYF
>TRBJ2-4|TRBV29-1|NA|NA
TGCAGCGTTGAAGCCAAAAACATTCAGTACTTC
CSVEAKNIQYF
>TRBJ1-2|TRBV5-1|NA|NA
TGCGCCAGCAGACTCTCAGGGAGCTCGTATGGCTACACCTTC
CASRLSGSSYGYTF
>TRBJ2-1|TRBV29-1|NA|NA
TGCAGCGTTGGCGAGGCTGAGCAGTTCTTC
CSVGEAEQFF
>TRBJ1-2|TRBV28|few|TRBD1
TGTGCCAGCAGCCCCCTCGGACAGGGGGCGTTTAACTATGGCTACACCTTC
CASSPLGQGAFNYGYTF
>TRBJ1-1|TRBV30|NA|NA
TGTGCCTGGTCTCGGCTGGGCGCTGAAGCTTTCTTT
CAWSRLGAEAFF
>TRBJ2-3|TRBV7-2|NA|TRBD1
TGTGCCAGCACACAATCGCTGGACAGGGGGTTTGGTACGCAGTATTTT
CASTQSLDRGFGTQYF
>TRBJ2-3|TRBV14|once|NA
TGTGCCAGCAGCCAACGTGCGGCAGATACGCAGTATTTT
CASSQRAADTQYF
>TRBJ2-1|TRBV5-1|few|NA
TGCGCCAGCAGCGTAATACAGGGAAGCTCCTACAATGAGCAGTTCTTC
CASSVIQGSSYNEQFF
>TRBJ2-1|TRBV14|few|NA
TGTGCCAGCAGCCAGTTAGTGGGACGGGACTCCAATGAGCAGTTCTTC
CASSQLVGRDSNEQFF
>TRBJ2-2|TRBV7-2|few|NA
TGTGCCAGCAGCTTAGTTTCTAGCGGGGAGCTGTTTTTT
CASSLVSSGELFF
>TRBJ2-7|TRBV5-6|few|TRBD1
TGTGCCAGCAGCTGGGGAACGGGACAGAGCTCCTACGAGCAGTACTTC
CASSWGTGQSSYEQYF
>TRBJ2-3|TRBV7-2|NA|TRBD2
TGTGCCAGCAGCAGAAGCCAAGCGGGAGGAGGCACAGATACGCAGTATTTT
CASSRSQAGGGTDTQYF
>TRBJ1-2|TRBV7-9|NA|NA
TGTGCCAGCAGCTTTCGGTCGGGGGATGGCTACACCTTC
CASSFRSGDGYTF
>TRBJ1-5|TRBV5-5|few|NA
TGTGCCAGCAGCCCTGAGAGTTCGACGTCCCAGCATTTT
CASSPESSTSQHF
>TRBJ2-6|TRBV30|few|TRBD1
TGTGCCTGGAGGCCAGGACAGGGCTACTCTGGGGCCAACGTCCTGACTTTC
CAWRPGQGYSGANVLTF
>TRBJ2-7|TRBV18|NA|NA
TGTGCCAGCTCGGTCTTCCCCCAATCCTACGAGCAGTACTTC
CASSVFPQSYEQYF
>TRBJ2-5|TRBV6-6|NA|TRBD1
TGTGCCAGCAGCCCTACGGTGGACAGGGAGAAGACCCAGTACTTC
CASSPTVDREKTQYF
>TRBJ2-3|TRBV11-3|few|NA
TGTGCCAGCAGCTTTGGACGGGCCACAGATACGCAGTATTTT
CASSFGRATDTQYF
>TRBJ2-7|TRBV7-8|NA|NA
TGTGCCAGCAGCGTCACCTACGAGCAGTACTTC
CASSVTYEQYF
>TRBJ1-1|TRBV10-1|few|NA
TGCGCCAGCAGTGACCAGGAAGGGACTGAAGCTTTCTTT
CASSDQEGTEAFF
>TRBJ2-3|TRBV7-2|NA|NA
TGTGCCAGCAGCTCGGCGAAGGGATACACAGATACGCAGTATTTT
CASSSAKGYTDTQYF
>TRBJ1-1|TRBV15|NA|NA
TGTGCCACCAGCAGAGATGGGTCCAGGGATGTTGAAGCTTTCTTT
CATSRDGSRDVEAFF
>TRBJ2-1|TRBV28|few|NA
TGTGCCAGCGATGGGGGGTCCTACAATGAGCAGTTCTTC
CASDGGSYNEQFF
>TRBJ2-6|TRBV9|NA|NA
TGTGCCAGCAGCCCACATGACAGGCTTTTCTCTGGGGCCAACGTCCTGACTTTC
CASSPHDRLFSGANVLTF
>TRBJ2-1|TRBV29-1|NA|NA
TGCAGCGTTGAAGCGAGGATCAACAACAATGAGCAGTTCTTC
CSVEARINNNEQFF
>TRBJ2-6|TRBV18|NA|NA
TGTGCCAGCTCACCCGCACAGGGTGTGGGAGGGGCCAACGTCCTGACTTTC
CASSPAQGVGGANVLTF
>TRBJ1-5|TRBV30|NA|TRBD1
TGTGCCTGGAGCAGACAGGGACAGTTCAATCAGCCCCAGCATTTT
CAWSRQGQFNQPQHF
>TRBJ2-5|TRBV30|NA|NA
TGTGCCTGGAGCCTCCAGGGCAGGGAGACCCAGTACTTC
CAWSLQGRETQYF
>TRBJ1-1|TRBV7-9|NA|NA
TGTGCCAGCAGCCCCCACAGGAGGGTGAACACTGAAGCTTTCTTT
CASSPHRRVNTEAFF
>TRBJ2-5|TRBV5-1|NA|TRBD2
TGCGCCAGCAGCGAGACTAGCGGGAGCCTCCTCAGGGAGACCCAGTACTTC
CASSETSGSLLRETQYF
>TRBJ2-7|TRBV28|NA|TRBD1
TGTGCCAGCAGCCCAGGGGACAGGGCCGAGCAGTACTTC
CASSPGDRAEQYF
>TRBJ1-2|TRBV29-1|NA|NA
TGCAGCGTTGTAAGGGGCGGGGGCTACACCTTC
CSVVRGGGYTF
>TRBJ1-2|TRBV29-1|few|TRBD1
TGCAGCGTTGAAGATCGGGGACAGGACTATGGCTACACCTTC
CSVEDRGQDYGYTF
>TRBJ2-3|TRBV5-1|few|NA
TGCGCCAGCAGCTTAGGTGATACGCAGTATTTT
CASSLGDTQYF
>TRBJ2-3|TRBV4-2|NA|NA
TGTGCCAGCAGCCAAGATGGGGGAGCCTTAACCACAGATACGCAGTATTTT
CASSQDGGALTTDTQYF
>TRBJ1-5|TRBV7-8|few|NA
TGTGCCAGCAGCCCTCGGAGTCAGCCCCAGCATTTT
CASSPRSQPQHF
>TRBJ1-1|TRBV27|NA|NA
TGTGCCAGCAAGCGGGAGGTTTACACTGAAGCTTTCTTT
CASKREVYTEAFF
>TRBJ2-5|TRBV7-8|NA|NA
TGTGCCAGCAGTCCCACCGGGGGTCAGGGCCAAGAGACCCAGTACTTC
CASSPTGGQGQETQYF
>TRBJ2-6|TRBV18|few|NA
TGTGCCAGCCCACCTGGTCCCGGGGCCAACGTCCTGACTTTC
CASPPGPGANVLTF
>TRBJ1-2|TRBV28|few|NA
TGTGCCAGCAGTTCTAACCACTATGGCTACACCTTC
CASSSNHYGYTF
>TRBJ2-7|TRBV29-1|few|TRBD2
TGCAGCGTTGTTTCTAGCGGGGGATACGAGCAGTACTTC
CSVVSSGGYEQYF
>TRBJ2-2|TRBV2|NA|TRBD2
TGTGCCAGCAGGTCGGGACTAAAATCCACCGGGGAGCTGTTTTTT
CASRSGLKSTGELFF
>TRBJ2-5|TRBV28|NA|NA
TGTGCCAGCTACGATTCAGTGAAGACCCAGTACTTC
CASYDSVKTQYF
>TRBJ1-2|TRBV30|NA|TRBD1
TGTGCCTGGATCCGGCGGGCACAGGGGGGCTACACCTTC
CAWIRRAQGGYTF
>TRBJ2-5|TRBV5-1|NA|TRBD2
TGCGCCAGCAGCCTCGAACTAGCGGGAGATCAGACCCAGTACTTC
CASSLELAGDQTQYF
>TRBJ2-1|TRBV2|NA|TRBD2
TGTGCCAGCAGAGCCCGGGGGGTCTCCTACAATGAGCAGTTCTTC
CASRARGVSYNEQFF
>TRBJ1-2|TRBV28|NA|NA
TGTGCCAGCAGTTCACATGGGCCTGCTAACTATGGCTACACCTTC
CASSSHGPANYGYTF
>TRBJ2-3|TRBV14|NA|NA
TGTGCCAGCAGCTACCTCGGGGGAGGTACAGATACGCAGTATTTT
CASSYLGGGTDTQYF
>TRBJ2-1|TRBV11-2|NA|TRBD1
TGTGCCAGCAGCTTAGGGGACAGGGCCGGTGAGCAGTTCTTC
CASSLGDRAGEQFF
>TRBJ1-5|TRBV30|few|NA
TGTGCCTGGAACCAGGGGCTTAGCAATCAGCCCCAGCATTTT
CAWNQGLSNQPQHF
>TRBJ2-3|TRBV9|NA|TRBD2
TGTGCCAGCAGCGCTCGAAGGGTTGGGACTAGCGAGAAATCCACAGATACGCAGTATTTT
CASSARRVGTSEKSTDTQYF
>TRBJ1-5|TRBV7-9|NA|NA
TGTGCCAGCAGCTTGGCGCCGGGCAATCAGCCCCAGCATTTT
CASSLAPGNQPQHF
>TRBJ2-3|TRBV6-6|NA|TRBD1
TGTGCCATTTCTATCCCCGGGACAGGGATAGATACGCAGTATTTT
CAISIPGTGIDTQYF
>TRBJ2-3|TRBV7-2|NA|NA
TGTGCCAGCAGCTTAGGGGCAGATACGCAGTATTTT
CASSLGADTQYF